Below, 2 T cell receptor beta chains from the same sample are listed, as sequenced in a study of blood T cell repertoires in COVID-19. Profiling relied on immunoSEQ multiplex PCR, and the TCRdb table lists in-frame clones only, not all of them. This table has just under 150,000 clones, approximately 89% appearing once. Sequenced sample: peripheral blood. These receptors were collected from a human donor in a cohort sampled during active COVID-19.

The V call is TRBV5-5, the J call TRBJ1-5; D might be TRBD1 (5 bases). There are 13 residues in the CDR3. V lost 1 base to trimming and J lost 4 bases, with 6 bases between them. Per germline, CDR1 SGHKS and CDR2 YYEKEE (reference sequence). The CDR3 region has the DNA TGTGCCAGCAGCTTGCAGGGAAATCAGCCCCAGCATTTT. It specifies CASSLQGNQPQHF.

The chain links TRBV5-4 to TRBJ2-5; 7 bases are shared with TRBD1. The length of the CDR3 is 14 residues. Per the germline V gene, CDR1 is SGHNT and CDR2 is YYREEE (reference sequence). The V segment lost 3 bases and the J segment 1 base; nucleotides outside the gene matches: 3. The CDR3 DNA reads TGTGCCAGCAGCTCGGGACAGATCCAAGAGACCCAGTACTTC. It is translated as CASSSGQIQETQYF.